Each of the 10 T cell receptor beta chains below was sequenced from the same sample in a study of blood T cell repertoires in COVID-19 (dated by TCRdb to 2018 to 2021). Libraries were constructed by the immunoSEQ multiplex PCR assay. TCRdb carries this immuneACCESS record with in-frame sequences only. Its versions omit some clonotypes, under half of them owing to an unresolved V gene in the studies checked, with the rest unexplained. This sample is represented by 350,000 to 550,000 clones; nearly 90% of them were singletons. The ten largest clones represent about 2% of the sample. The sequencing input was PBMCs or T cells enriched from blood (not recorded which). The receptors here all came from a woman aged 18-35 years with acute COVID-19.

The chain recombines TRBV19 with TRBJ2-1, with D perhaps TRBD2 (6 bases). V lost 5 bases, J lost 7 bases, and 15 bases lay in between. CDR1 and CDR2 from the germline V gene are LNHDA and SQIVND (reference sequence). There are 14 residues in the CDR3. CDR3 DNA: TGTGCCAGTAGTTGGTGGGGGGACGGGAATGAGCAGTTCTTC. Its translation is CASSWWGDGNEQFF.

V usage is TRBV27 and J usage is TRBJ1-1; D not certain. The germline V gene encodes CDR1 MNHEY and CDR2 SMNVEV (reference sequence). CDR3 length: 13 residues. Trimming took off 5 bases at V and 2 bases at J, with 9 bases between the two ends. CDR3 in DNA: TGTGCCAGCAGTCCCCTAAAAAACACTGAAGCTTTCTTT. This encodes CASSPLKNTEAFF.

This chain joins TRBV5-1 and TRBJ1-1, with 9 positions matching TRBD1. The CDR3 has 16 amino acids. Germline lookup yields CDR1 SGHRS and CDR2 YFSETQ. With V trimmed by 0 bases and J by 0 bases, 3 bases remained unmatched. CDR3 bases: TGCGCCAGCAGCTTGGGAGGGACAGGGTTGAACACTGAAGCTTTCTTT. This gives the protein CASSLGGTGLNTEAFF.

The genes are TRBV2 and TRBJ1-2, with 8 bases identical to TRBD1. The CDR3 runs to 13 residues. Germline lookup yields CDR1 SNHLY and CDR2 FYNNEI. The J segment lost 6 bases and the V segment lost 6 bases, leaving 6 bases of the junction unmatched. This chain's CDR3 is CASSAGGRNGYTF. CDR3 bases: TGTGCCAGCAGCGCAGGGGGCAGGAATGGCTACACCTTC.

The rearrangement joins TRBV19 to TRBJ2-1; 7 positions match TRBD1. Germline V gene lookup returns CDR1 LNHDA and CDR2 SQIVND (reference sequence). CDR3 length: 14 residues. J gave up 0 bases and V 6 bases, and 2 bases lay outside the gene matches. CDR3 sequence (DNA): TGTGCCAGTAGAAGACAGGGCTCCTACAATGAGCAGTTCTTC. Translating it yields CASRRQGSYNEQFF.

For this clone: The junction shows a germline mismatch at one end, possibly a read error. The chain combines TRBV5-1 with TRBJ1-2, with 8 bases that match TRBD1. This CDR3 spans 13 amino acids. The V gene's germline CDR1 is SGHRS and CDR2 YFSETQ. This chain's CDR3 is CASSLTQGAREAF. CDR3 coding DNA: TGCGCCAGCAGCCTAACCCAGGGGGCGAGGGAGGCTTTC.

The chain has TRBV3-1 (or the pseudogene TRBV3-2) and TRBJ2-1; 11 bases fit TRBD2. The junction had 7 bases not matched to a gene; V was cut back by 5 bases and J by 4 bases. This CDR3 spans 16 amino acids. CDR1 is LGHDT, CDR2 YNNKEL, per germline (reference sequence). CDR3 DNA: TGTGCCAGCAGCACATCTAGCGGGGGGCCTTACAATGAGCAGTTCTTC. It translates to CASSTSSGGPYNEQFF.

This clone was picked up one time. The CDR3 sequence is CASSLGRQRNTIYF. The DNA for the CDR3 is TGTGCCAGCAGCCTGGGCAGGCAAAGAAACACCATATATTTT. This rearrangement joins TRBV3-1 (or the pseudogene TRBV3-2) to TRBJ1-3; D gene ambiguous. The CDR3 consists of 14 residues. The germline V gene has CDR1 LGHDT and CDR2 YNNKEL (reference sequence). Trimming removed 4 bases at V and 5 bases at J, with 12 bases between.

V and J are TRBV2 and TRBJ2-1; 11 bases match TRBD2. J gave up 4 bases and V 6 bases, and 5 bases lay outside the gene matches. The CDR3 runs 15 residues. Germline V gene sequence: CDR1 SNHLY, CDR2 FYNNEI. As DNA, the CDR3 is TGTGCCAGCAGCGCATCTAGCGGGGGGTACAATGAGCAGTTCTTC. Amino acids: CASSASSGGYNEQFF.

This clone has a handful of counts. This rearrangement joins TRBV13 to TRBJ2-7, with 8 bases aligning to TRBD1. There are 15 residues in the CDR3. The V and J ends lost 4 bases and 5 bases, in that order; junction bases with no gene match: 10. Germline CDR1 PRHDT, CDR2 FYEKMQ (reference sequence). This chain's CDR3 is CASSYRGTSKNEQYF. The CDR3 coding sequence is TGTGCCAGCAGCTACAGGGGGACTTCTAAGAACGAGCAGTACTTC. The variable domain in full, completed from reference TRBV13 and TRBJ2-7, reads AAGVIQSPRHLIKEKRETATLKCYPIPRHDTVYWYQQGPGQDPQFLISFYEKMQSDKGSIPDRFSAQQFSDYHSELNMSSLELGDSALYFCASSYRGTSKNEQYFGPGTRLTVT.